These 27 T cell receptor beta chains share one sample of origin, sequenced in a study of OX40 agonist ivuxolimab in advanced cancers. Assay used: immunoSEQ multiplex PCR; TCRdb lists only in-frame clones, some missing. The sample lists 75,000 to 95,000 clones, around nine tenths occurring once. The specimen was CD4+ or CD8+ T cells sorted from blood, collected in a trial of the OX40 agonist ivuxolimab. The receptors derive from an adult with an advanced solid tumor such as melanoma, head and neck, liver or kidney cancer.

The chain employs TRBV19 and TRBJ1-2; the D gene is possibly TRBD1 (5 bases). The CDR3 extends over 14 amino acids. V shed 4 bases and J shed 6 bases, with 15 bases lying between them. Germline assignment: CDR1 LNHDA and CDR2 SQIVND (reference sequence). In DNA, the CDR3 is TGTGCCAGTAGTAGGTGGGGGTCAATGGATGGCTACACCTTC. It is translated as CASSRWGSMDGYTF.

The rearrangement uses TRBV28 and TRBJ2-7; TRBD1 matches 12 bases. With V trimmed by 4 bases and J by 3 bases, 4 bases remained unmatched. CDR3 length: 15 amino acids. Germline CDR1 is MDHEN and CDR2 is SYDVKM. The CDR3 loop is CASSSGTGGGYEQYV. The CDR3 DNA is TGTGCCAGCAGTTCCGGGACAGGGGGCGGCTACGAGCAGTACGTC.

The chain employs TRBV25-1 and TRBJ2-3; 7 bases align to TRBD2. J was trimmed by 0 bases and V by 7 bases; bases with no gene match: 1. Germline V gene sequence: CDR1 MGHDK, CDR2 SYGVNS. The CDR3 runs to 13 residues. The DNA of the CDR3 is TGTGCCAGCACGCGGGGGAGCACAGATACGCAGTATTTT. This translates into CASTRGSTDTQYF. The full variable domain, in which reference TRBV25-1 and TRBJ2-3 provide the parts outside the CDR3, is EADIYQTPRYLVIGTGKKITLECSQTMGHDKMYWYQQDPGMELHLIHYSYGVNSTEKGDLSSESTVSRIRTEHFPLTLESARPSHTSQYLCASTRGSTDTQYFGPGTRLTVL.

The chain is built from TRBV5-4 and TRBJ2-1; 9 nucleotides match TRBD2. Germline V gives CDR1 SGHNT, CDR2 YYREEE (reference sequence). J lost 3 bases, V lost 3 bases, and 4 bases had no gene match. This CDR3 spans 15 amino acids. The CDR3 sequence is CASSSGTSNYNEQFF. CDR3 sequence (DNA): TGTGCCAGCAGCTCCGGGACTAGCAACTACAATGAGCAGTTCTTC. Together with reference TRBV5-4 and TRBJ2-1, the CDR3 gives the full variable domain: ETGVTQSPTHLIKTRGQQVTLRCSSQSGHNTVSWYQQALGQGPQFIFQYYREEENGRGNFPPRFSGLQFPNYSSELNVNALELDDSALYLCASSSGTSNYNEQFFGPGTRLTVL.

This chain links TRBV2 with TRBJ1-5; no definite D call. V lost 3 bases and J lost 3, with 12 bases in between. Germline assignment: CDR1 SNHLY and CDR2 FYNNEI. CDR3 size: 15 residues. The CDR3 reads CASSDRRTYNQPQHF. The CDR3 DNA follows: TGTGCCAGCAGTGATCGTCGGACGTACAATCAGCCCCAGCATTTT.

On this clone itself: A junction boundary mismatches the germline segment, possibly from a read error. J is TRBJ1-5 and V is TRBV19; no firm D call. This CDR3 has 12 amino acids. The germline CDR1 and CDR2 sequences are LNHDA and SQIVND (reference sequence). CDR3 bases: TGTGCCAGTAATATAGGGTCTCAGCCCCAGCATTTT. This gives the protein CASNIGSQPQHF.

The rearrangement uses TRBV11-2 and TRBJ1-4; no reliable D call. CDR3 length: 17 amino acids. Per germline, CDR1 SGHAT and CDR2 FQNNGV. V gave up 4 bases and J gave up 7 bases, with 22 bases separating them. Here the CDR3 reads CASSSPKTAAGGEKLFF. CDR3 DNA sequence: TGTGCCAGCAGCTCTCCCAAAACGGCGGCCGGAGGTGAAAAACTGTTTTTT.

J is TRBJ1-1 and V is TRBV28; weak D call: TRBD1 (5 bases). V lost 3 bases, J lost 5 bases, and 13 bases lay in between. Germline assignment: CDR1 MDHEN and CDR2 SYDVKM. The CDR3 extends over 14 amino acids. CDR3 sequence reads: CASSLGGYRTEAFF. CDR3 in DNA: TGTGCCAGCAGTTTGGGGGGGTATAGGACTGAAGCTTTCTTT.

This clone is a singleton in its sample. The chain uses TRBV4-1 and TRBJ2-5, with TRBD1 identical over 8 bases. CDR3 length equals 13 residues. Germline-derived CDR1 and CDR2 are MGHRA and YSYEKL. The V and J ends lost 4 bases and 6 bases, in that order; junction bases with no gene match: 4. The CDR3 reads CASSPLRGQTQYF. CDR3 nucleotide sequence: TGCGCCAGCAGCCCTCTCAGGGGGCAGACCCAGTACTTC.

This clone was picked up one time. The V and J genes are TRBV2 and TRBJ1-5; D remains ambiguous. The germline CDR1 and CDR2 sequences are SNHLY and FYNNEI. The CDR3 length is 14 residues. V was clipped by 4 bases and J by 7 bases, with 14 bases between them. This CDR3 reads CASSGASVVQPQHF. DNA for the CDR3: TGTGCCAGCAGTGGCGCCTCTGTGGTGCAGCCCCAGCATTTT.

This chain uses TRBV28 with TRBJ1-1; a possible D gene is TRBD1 (6 bases). V shed 6 bases and J shed 10 bases, with 15 bases lying between them. The CDR3 is made up of 12 amino acids. Germline-derived CDR1 and CDR2 are MDHEN and SYDVKM. The CDR3 DNA follows: TGTGCCAGCAGCTCAGGGGTAATCGGAGCTTTCTTT. Translating gives CASSSGVIGAFF.

V is TRBV6-1 and J is TRBJ1-5, with 8 bases that match TRBD1. This CDR3 has 14 residues. Losses at the gene ends were 4 bases for V and 7 bases for J; bases not matched to a gene: 6. Germline CDR1 is MNHNS and CDR2 is SASEGT. The CDR3 region has the DNA TGTGCCAGCAGTGGGACAGGGAGGGAGCAGCCCCAGCATTTT. Protein: CASSGTGREQPQHF.

The chain has TRBV12-5 and TRBJ2-1; 9 positions match TRBD1. The germline gives CDR1 LGHNT, CDR2 FRNRAP. The CDR3 contains 15 residues. V dropped 8 bases and J dropped 7; count of bases not matched to a gene: 12. The CDR3 nucleotides are TGTGCTAGTACGCTGGCCGGACAGGGGTTGAATGAGCAGTTCTTC. It encodes CASTLAGQGLNEQFF.

This rearrangement joins TRBV9 to TRBJ2-2; D is unclear. The V end was cut by 0 bases, the J end by 4 bases, with 4 bases between. Germline V lookup: CDR1 SGDLS, CDR2 YYNGEE. The CDR3 loop spans 13 amino acids. The CDR3 here is CASSVDPTGELFF. CDR3 sequence (DNA): TGTGCCAGCAGCGTAGACCCCACCGGGGAGCTGTTTTTT.

The chain combines TRBV29-1 with TRBJ2-3, with D tentatively TRBD1 or TRBD2 (7 bases each). The germline V and J ends were trimmed by 5 bases and 11 bases, with 26 bases remaining between them. The CDR3 is 15 residues long. Germline V gives CDR1 SQVTM, CDR2 ANQGSEA. The CDR3 bases are TGCAGCGTTCCATTCACAGGGGACTACTTACCCCAGCAGTATTTT. It encodes CSVPFTGDYLPQQYF.

The chain employs TRBV19 and TRBJ1-4; D is ambiguous. CDR3 size: 14 residues. Trimming removed 4 bases from V and 4 bases from J, with 10 bases in between. CDR1 and CDR2 from the germline V gene are LNHDA and SQIVND (reference sequence). CDR3 DNA: TGTGCCAGTAGTACGACTGCCAATAATGAAAAACTGTTTTTT. Translating gives CASSTTANNEKLFF.

This clone appeared a single time. The V call is TRBV4-1, the J call TRBJ1-4; TRBD1 might be the D (5 bases). The CDR3 has 13 residues. V lost 1 base and J lost 8, with 8 bases in between. Per germline, CDR1 MGHRA and CDR2 YSYEKL. The CDR3 bases are TGCGCCAGCAGCCAAGGGGGCGGGGAAAAACTGTTTTTT. This encodes CASSQGGGEKLFF.

This clone was observed once. The CDR3 spells CASSKRAGQEDTEAFF. CDR3 DNA: TGTGCCAGCAGCAAAAGGGCGGGACAAGAGGACACTGAAGCTTTCTTT. This chain connects TRBV7-6 to TRBJ1-1, with D perhaps TRBD1 (6 bases). This CDR3 has 16 residues. V was cut by 5 bases and J by 3 bases, with 19 bases left in between. The germline CDR1 and CDR2 sequences are SGHVS and FNYEAQ. The full variable domain, completed using reference TRBV7-6 and TRBJ1-1, is GAGVSQSPRYKVTKRGQDVALRCDPISGHVSLYWYRQALGQGPEFLTYFNYEAQQDKSGLPNDRFSAERPEGSISTLTIQRTEQRDSAMYRCASSKRAGQEDTEAFFGQGTRLTVV.

This clone showed up just a few times. The CDR3 DNA reads as TGTGCCAGCAGCCCAACTAGCCCCGAGCAGTACGTC. This gives the protein CASSPTSPEQYV. The chain carries TRBV11-2 and TRBJ2-7, with D possibly being TRBD2 (6 bases). The CDR3 spans 12 residues. CDR1 and CDR2 from the germline V gene are SGHAT and FQNNGV. V dropped 5 bases and J dropped 6 bases, with 11 bases sitting between them.

V gene TRBV5-1 combines with J gene TRBJ1-1; D is unclear. The germline V gene has CDR1 SGHRS and CDR2 YFSETQ. Trimming stripped 3 bases from V and 2 bases from J, with 2 bases between. The CDR3 is 11 residues long. In nucleotides, the CDR3 is TGCGCCAGCAGCTCCAACACTGAAGCTTTCTTT. Translation: CASSSNTEAFF. The full variable domain, its missing parts supplied by reference TRBV5-1 and TRBJ1-1, is KAGVTQTPRYLIKTRGQQVTLSCSPISGHRSVSWYQQTPGQGLQFLFEYFSETQRNKGNFPGRFSGRQFSNSRSEMNVSTLELGDSALYLCASSSNTEAFFGQGTRLTVV.

The chain couples TRBV6-4 to TRBJ1-3, with D uncertain. V gave up 3 bases and J gave up 2 bases, with 5 bases separating them. Germline V gene data show CDR1 as MRHNA and CDR2 as SNTAGT. CDR3 length: 13 amino acids. CDR3 loop: CASSEEPGNTIYF. The CDR3 DNA is TGTGCCAGCAGTGAGGAGCCTGGAAACACCATATATTTT.

The J gene is TRBJ1-5, the V gene TRBV6-1; tentative D call: TRBD1 (5 bases). Looked up from germline, CDR1 is MNHNS and CDR2 is SASEGT. The CDR3 extends over 14 amino acids. Between the trimmed V and J ends, which lost 4 bases and 5 bases, there was a span of 12 bases. Written as DNA, the CDR3 is TGTGCCAGCAGTGGAGACAGTTATTATCAGCCCCAGCATTTT. Translated, it gives CASSGDSYYQPQHF.

This rearrangement joins TRBV7-2 to TRBJ1-1; weak D call: TRBD1 (6 bases). The V gene lost 4 bases and the J gene lost 1 base, with 10 bases spanning the gap. This CDR3 contains 14 residues. Germline V gene data show CDR1 as SGHTA and CDR2 as FQGNSA. For the CDR3, the DNA is TGTGCCAGCAGCTGGACGACAGGGAACACTGAAGCTTTCTTT. Translated: CASSWTTGNTEAFF.

The V gene is TRBV27, the J gene TRBJ2-1; 12 nucleotides agree with TRBD2. Trimming at V came to 5 bases and at J to 7 bases, leaving 3 bases not matched to a gene. This CDR3 comprises 14 residues. Germline V gene data show CDR1 as MNHEY and CDR2 as SMNVEV (reference sequence). DNA of the CDR3: TGTGCCAGCAGTGGCGGACTAGCGGGGAATGAGCAGTTCTTC. Translated, it gives CASSGGLAGNEQFF.

The chain combines TRBV5-6 with TRBJ2-5; maybe TRBD1 (6 bases). This CDR3 is 14 amino acids long. V was trimmed by 1 base and J by 4 bases, leaving 11 bases between them. CDR1 SGHDT and CDR2 YYEEEE come from the germline V gene. The CDR3 loop is CASSLQGLVETQYF. CDR3 DNA sequence: TGTGCCAGCAGCTTGCAGGGGCTGGTAGAGACCCAGTACTTC. Supplemented by reference TRBV5-6 and TRBJ2-5, the full variable domain reads DAGVTQSPTHLIKTRGQQVTLRCSPKSGHDTVSWYQQALGQGPQFIFQYYEEEERQRGNFPDRFSGHQFPNYSSELNVNALLLGDSALYLCASSLQGLVETQYFGPGTRLLVL.

V usage is TRBV9 and J usage is TRBJ1-4, with 7 bases that match TRBD1. The germline gives CDR1 SGDLS, CDR2 YYNGEE. The length of the CDR3 is 15 residues. With V trimmed by 4 bases and J by 7 bases, 10 bases remained unmatched. The CDR3 region has the DNA TGTGCCAGCAGCTCGACAGGGAACGTAGGTGAAAAACTGTTTTTT. Protein product: CASSSTGNVGEKLFF.

J is TRBJ2-3 and V is TRBV9; 8 bases match TRBD1. This CDR3 region has 17 residues. From germline, CDR1 is SGDLS and CDR2 YYNGEE. With V trimmed by 0 bases and J by 2 bases, 8 bases remained unmatched. DNA for the CDR3: TGTGCCAGCAGCGTAGGGAGAGGACAGGGATACACAGATACGCAGTATTTT. This codes for CASSVGRGQGYTDTQYF.